This TCR beta chain was sequenced in a study of blood T cell repertoires in COVID-19. Profiling relied on immunoSEQ multiplex PCR, and the TCRdb table lists in-frame clones only, not all of them. The repertoire includes under 250,000 clones, 83% of them detected once, and roughly 2.7% sits in the top ten. Source material: peripheral blood. This sequence originates from a woman in her 70s with active or convalescent COVID-19.

CDR3 loop: CASSRRVYSGANVLTF. CDR3 nucleotides: TGTGCCAGCAGCCGCCGGGTTTACTCTGGGGCCAACGTCCTGACTTTC. The gene calls are TRBV7-2 and TRBJ2-6; D gene uncertain. V lost 5 bases to trimming and J lost 0 bases, with 11 bases between them. Germline V gives CDR1 SGHTA, CDR2 FQGNSA. The CDR3 is made up of 16 amino acids.